A selection of T cell receptor beta chains follows, all from one sample in a study of CD8+ T cells in alopecia areata. Measured with immunoSEQ multiplex PCR; TCRdb has only the in-frame clones, and not every one. Of approximately 200,000 clones listed, roughly 44% were seen once; the top ten hold 2% to 3%. The sequencing here drew on CD4+ T cells sorted from blood, taken at approximately week 36, from a patient treated with tofacitinib. The receptors here all came from a human donor with alopecia areata. The CDR3 runs from the conserved cysteine through the conserved F or W. The D gene is left open where the match is weak. Where a row states a size, it is once, few, many or the class of an expanded clone; other rows omit it.

>TRBJ1-1|NA|TRBV7-9|few
CASSLDTGLNTEAFF
TGTGCCAGCAGCTTAGATACCGGGCTGAACACTGAAGCTTTCTTT
>TRBJ2-3|TRBD2|TRBV25-1|few
CASSDTHGLAGADTQYF
TGTGCCAGCAGTGATACCCACGGACTAGCGGGAGCAGATACGCAGTATTTT
>TRBJ1-5|TRBD1|TRBV5-6|NA
CASRLRPTGGNQPQHF
TGTGCCAGCAGATTGAGACCGACAGGGGGCAATCAGCCCCAGCATTTT
>TRBJ1-4|NA|TRBV28|few
CASSRPGHEKLFF
TGTGCCAGCAGTCGCCCTGGTCATGAAAAACTGTTTTTT
>TRBJ2-5|TRBD2|TRBV27|once
CASSLRLAIPETQYF
TGTGCCAGCAGTCTACGACTAGCGATCCCAGAGACCCAGTACTTC
>TRBJ2-5|TRBD1|TRBV5-1|NA
CASSRASGQEETQYF
TGCGCCAGCAGCAGGGCTTCCGGACAGGAAGAGACCCAGTACTTC
>TRBJ2-7|TRBD2|TRBV28|NA
CASSLALLAGDSEQYF
TGTGCCAGCAGTTTGGCCTTACTAGCGGGAGACTCCGAGCAGTACTTC
>TRBJ2-1|NA|TRBV18|few
CASSPPGAPGVNEQFF
TGTGCCAGCTCACCACCGGGTGCCCCAGGTGTCAATGAGCAGTTCTTC
>TRBJ2-5|TRBD1|TRBV10-3|NA
CAISPQGARETQYF
TGTGCCATCAGTCCACAGGGGGCCCGGGAGACCCAGTACTTC
>TRBJ2-7|NA|TRBV7-2|NA
CASTLGLGVNEQYF
TGTGCCAGCACCTTGGGATTGGGAGTTAACGAGCAGTACTTC
>TRBJ2-1|NA|TRBV15|NA
CATSRDRGTFQQFF
TGTGCCACCAGCAGAGATCGGGGGACTTTCCAGCAGTTCTTC
>TRBJ1-5|NA|TRBV30|NA
CAWSARGTVNQPQHF
TGTGCCTGGAGCGCGAGAGGGACGGTTAATCAGCCCCAGCATTTT
>TRBJ2-3|TRBD2|TRBV6-4|NA
CASSRLAGTDTQYF
TGTGCCAGCAGCCGACTAGCGGGTACAGATACGCAGTATTTT
>TRBJ1-1|TRBD1|TRBV5-1|once
CASSFLSGTGDTEAFF
TGCGCCAGCAGCTTTCTTTCTGGGACAGGCGATACTGAAGCTTTCTTT
>TRBJ2-5|NA|TRBV6-6|few
CASRMETMGTQYF
TGTGCCAGCAGGATGGAGACGATGGGGACCCAGTACTTC
>TRBJ1-1|NA|TRBV9|few
CASSVEAGVSTEAFF
TGTGCCAGCAGCGTAGAGGCGGGAGTAAGCACTGAAGCTTTCTTT
>TRBJ2-3|TRBD2|TRBV5-4|few
CASSGRAVNTQYF
TGTGCCAGTAGCGGGAGGGCCGTAAATACGCAGTATTTT
>TRBJ1-4|NA|TRBV30|few
CAWSAGLATEKLFF
TGTGCCTGGAGTGCGGGACTCGCTACCGAAAAACTGTTTTTT
>TRBJ1-2|NA|TRBV11-2|NA
CASSQRTVGARYGYTF
TGTGCCAGCAGCCAACGGACCGTGGGGGCGCGGTATGGCTACACCTTC
>TRBJ2-7|NA|TRBV21-1|few
CASSDPGVDYEQYF
TGTGCCAGCAGCGATCCAGGGGTGGACTACGAGCAGTACTTC
>TRBJ2-3|NA|TRBV5-1|NA
CASSLRPDTQYF
TGCGCCAGCAGCTTGCGGCCAGATACGCAGTATTTT
>TRBJ2-6|NA|TRBV5-1|NA
CASSLQLLGRTGANVLTF
TGCGCCAGCAGCTTGCAACTCCTGGGGAGAACTGGGGCCAACGTCCTGACTTTC
>TRBJ2-7|NA|TRBV29-1|few
CSVAGGSNEQYF
TGCAGCGTTGCTGGAGGATCTAACGAGCAGTACTTC
>TRBJ2-1|TRBD1|TRBV29-1|few
CSIRQGLPYNEQFF
TGCAGCATTAGACAGGGCCTACCATACAATGAGCAGTTCTTC
>TRBJ2-1|NA|TRBV29-1|NA
CSWRAFNNEQFF
TGCAGCTGGAGGGCCTTCAACAATGAGCAGTTCTTC
>TRBJ2-1|NA|TRBV23-1|NA
CASIPGESYNEQFF
TGCGCCAGCATTCCAGGGGAATCCTACAATGAGCAGTTCTTC
>TRBJ1-5|NA|TRBV7-2|few
CASSLSNQPQHF
TGTGCCAGCAGCTTGTCAAATCAGCCCCAGCATTTT
>TRBJ2-7|TRBD2|TRBV18|few
CASSPSAGEDYEQYF
TGTGCCAGCTCACCATCAGCGGGAGAGGACTACGAGCAGTACTTC
>TRBJ1-4|TRBD1|TRBV6-6|few
CASSSPLGTENEKLFF
TGTGCCAGCAGTTCTCCTTTAGGGACAGAGAATGAAAAACTGTTTTTT
>TRBJ2-2|NA|TRBV30|few
CAWSVRARIGELFF
TGTGCCTGGAGTGTCCGGGCGAGGATCGGGGAGCTGTTTTTT
>TRBJ2-5|TRBD1|TRBV2|NA
CASTLSDRGQETQYF
TGTGCCAGCACCCTTTCGGACAGGGGCCAAGAGACCCAGTACTTC
>TRBJ2-5|NA|TRBV30|NA
CAWSAGRETQYF
TGTGCCTGGAGTGCAGGCCGAGAGACCCAGTACTTC
>TRBJ2-7|NA|TRBV6-1|NA
CASSEGGTATYEQYF
TGTGCCAGCAGTGAAGGCGGGACGGCGACGTACGAGCAGTACTTC
>TRBJ2-5|NA|TRBV27|NA
CASSLSWLNGGTQYF
TGTGCCAGCAGTTTATCGTGGCTCAACGGTGGGACCCAGTACTTC
>TRBJ2-3|TRBD1|TRBV29-1|NA
CSVGQGAVTYTQYF
TGCAGCGTTGGACAGGGGGCCGTTACGTATACGCAGTATTTT
>TRBJ2-3|TRBD2|TRBV25-1|few
CASSELTSGSTDTQYF
TGTGCCAGCAGTGAATTGACTAGCGGGAGCACAGATACGCAGTATTTT
>TRBJ2-2|NA|TRBV11-2|few
CASSPRGSNTGELFF
TGTGCCAGCAGCCCCCGGGGGTCGAACACCGGGGAGCTGTTTTTT
>TRBJ2-2|NA|TRBV7-9|NA
CASSSRDVGGNTGELFF
TGTGCCAGCAGCTCCCGGGACGTTGGGGGTAACACCGGGGAGCTGTTTTTT
>TRBJ2-3|TRBD2|TRBV7-2|NA
CASSLLLAGAGGTDTQYF
TGTGCCAGCAGCTTACTCCTAGCGGGCGCTGGGGGCACAGATACGCAGTATTTT
>TRBJ2-1|TRBD2|TRBV4-1|few
CASSQEPRLASYNEQFF
TGCGCCAGCAGCCAAGAGCCCAGACTAGCGTCGTACAATGAGCAGTTCTTC
>TRBJ1-2|NA|TRBV9|few
CASSRDGYGYTF
TGTGCCAGCAGCCGGGACGGCTATGGCTACACCTTC
>TRBJ2-1|NA|TRBV4-1|NA
CASSPEAGGYNEQFF
TGCGCCAGCAGCCCCGAGGCAGGGGGGTACAATGAGCAGTTCTTC
>TRBJ2-5|TRBD2|TRBV29-1|NA
CSVEEGLGGGQETQYF
TGCAGCGTTGAAGAGGGGCTTGGCGGGGGTCAAGAGACCCAGTACTTC
>TRBJ2-1|TRBD2|TRBV30|NA
CAWSKVSRGLADGNEQFF
TGTGCCTGGAGTAAAGTTTCCCGAGGGCTAGCGGACGGCAATGAGCAGTTCTTC
>TRBJ1-5|NA|TRBV7-9|NA
CASSLTGRNQPQHF
TGTGCCAGCAGCTTGACAGGCCGCAATCAGCCCCAGCATTTT
>TRBJ1-1|TRBD1|TRBV29-1|NA
CSGDRGQDTEAFF
TGCAGCGGCGACAGGGGGCAGGACACTGAAGCTTTCTTT
>TRBJ2-1|NA|TRBV5-6|few
CASSLSNEQFF
TGTGCCAGCAGCTTATCCAATGAGCAGTTCTTC
>TRBJ1-4|NA|TRBV29-1|few
CSVRALGRNEKLFF
TGCAGCGTGAGGGCCTTGGGGAGAAACGAAAAACTGTTTTTT
>TRBJ2-6|NA|TRBV15|NA
CATSTDKTSSGANVLTF
TGTGCCACCAGCACCGACAAAACTAGCTCTGGGGCCAACGTCCTGACTTTC
>TRBJ2-1|NA|TRBV19|NA
CASSTSPDSVLF
TGTGCCAGTAGTACTAGCCCTGACTCAGTGCTCTTC
>TRBJ1-1|TRBD1|TRBV6-5|NA
CASSATTGAAFF
TGTGCCAGCAGCGCCACAACAGGGGCAGCTTTCTTT
>TRBJ2-3|TRBD2|TRBV5-4|once
CASSSPLPAGGTDTQYF
TGTGCCAGCAGTTCACCCCTTCCAGCGGGAGGAACAGATACGCAGTATTTT
>TRBJ2-3|TRBD2|TRBV7-2|NA
CASSLFGTSGRASTDTQYF
TGTGCCAGCAGCTTATTTGGGACTAGCGGGAGGGCTAGCACAGATACGCAGTATTTT
>TRBJ1-1|TRBD1|TRBV6-5|NA
CASSYGTGNTEAFF
TGTGCCAGCAGTTACGGGACAGGGAACACTGAAGCTTTCTTT
>TRBJ2-5|TRBD1|TRBV29-1|NA
CSVEATGTGGQETQYF
TGCAGCGTTGAGGCAACCGGGACAGGCGGCCAAGAGACCCAGTACTTC
>TRBJ2-5|NA|TRBV29-1|NA
CSVEAGTYTQETQYF
TGCAGCGTTGAAGCCGGGACATACACCCAAGAGACCCAGTACTTC
>TRBJ1-1|NA|TRBV7-9|NA
CASSPHDMNTEAFF
TGTGCCAGCAGCCCCCATGACATGAACACTGAAGCTTTCTTT
>TRBJ2-7|TRBD2|TRBV7-2|NA
CASSLASGRAGHEQYF
TGTGCCAGCAGCCTAGCTAGCGGGAGGGCCGGCCACGAGCAGTACTTC